The T cell receptor beta chain described here comes from a study of identical twins. The germline CDR1 and CDR2 sequences are MNHNS and SASEGT. This CDR3 is built from 17 residues. V was clipped by 6 bases and J by 5 bases; unmatched bases: 11. TCRdb re-analysed the 5' RACE reads in MiXCR, keeping a single row per CDR3 protein. The repertoire holds about 690,000 distinct CDR3 sequences, with 5.5% to 7.5% as singletons. Source material: naive T cells sorted from blood. The chain links TRBV6-1 to TRBJ2-7; 15 bases map to TRBD2. The clonotype originates from a man younger than 30 in good health. The CDR3, as DNA: TGTGCCAGCAGGCCGGGACTAGCGGGAGGCTTGGTCGACGAGCAGTACGTC. Its protein is CASRPGLAGGLVDEQYV.